This TCR beta chain was sequenced in a study of cytomegalovirus exposure and HLA in healthy donors. V lost 3 bases and J 9 bases, leaving 10 bases between the germline ends. The germline V gene has CDR1 SGDLS and CDR2 YYNGEE. This CDR3 spans 12 amino acids. PCR used 60 Vbeta primers and 13 Jbeta primers. Clones were read by immunoSEQ multiplex PCR, and TCRdb kept only the in-frame ones, dropping some. Among around 150,000 clones listed, nearly 80% were seen once. This rearrangement joins TRBV9 to TRBJ2-1, with a possible D match to TRBD1 (7 bases). The sequence came from a man between 18 and 29 years old in good health and CMV-seropositive. The sequenced sample was PBMCs. The CDR3 sequence: CASSGRGAEQFF. In DNA form, the CDR3 reads TGTGCCAGCAGCGGCAGGGGGGCTGAGCAGTTCTTC. Using reference TRBV9 and TRBJ2-1 for the parts outside the CDR3, the full variable domain is DSGVTQTPKHLITATGQRVTLRCSPRSGDLSVYWYQQSLDQGLQFLIQYYNGEERAKGNILERFSAQQFPDLHSELNLSSLELGDSALYFCASSGRGAEQFFGPGTRLTVL.